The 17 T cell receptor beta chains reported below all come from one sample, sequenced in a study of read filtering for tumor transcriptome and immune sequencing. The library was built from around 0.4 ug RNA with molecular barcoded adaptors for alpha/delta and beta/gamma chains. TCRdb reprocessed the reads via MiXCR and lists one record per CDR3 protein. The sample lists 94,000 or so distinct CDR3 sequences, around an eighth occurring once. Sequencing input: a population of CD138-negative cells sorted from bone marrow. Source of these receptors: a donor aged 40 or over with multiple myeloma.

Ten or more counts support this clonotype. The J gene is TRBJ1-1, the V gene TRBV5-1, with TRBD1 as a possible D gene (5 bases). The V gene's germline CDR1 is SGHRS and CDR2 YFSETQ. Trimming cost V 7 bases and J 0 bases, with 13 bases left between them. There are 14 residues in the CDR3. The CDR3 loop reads CASWEGTMNTEAFF. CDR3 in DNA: TGCGCCAGCTGGGAGGGGACCATGAACACTGAAGCTTTCTTT.

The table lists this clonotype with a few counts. The CDR3 sequence: CASSLARSDGTEAFF. CDR3 nucleotides: TGTGCCAGCAGCTTAGCGAGGTCCGACGGGACTGAAGCTTTCTTT. V usage is TRBV7-9 and J usage is TRBJ1-1; D remains unclear. Per germline, CDR1 SEHNR and CDR2 FQNEAQ (reference sequence). The V and J ends lost 0 bases and 5 bases respectively, with 13 bases between them. The CDR3 runs to 15 residues.

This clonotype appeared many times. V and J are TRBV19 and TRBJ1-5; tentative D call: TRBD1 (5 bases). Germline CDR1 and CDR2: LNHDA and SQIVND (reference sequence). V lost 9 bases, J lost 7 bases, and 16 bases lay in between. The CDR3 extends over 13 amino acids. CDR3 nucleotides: TGTGCCAGCAATGGGCGGGGCGGCCAGCCCCAGCATTTT. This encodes CASNGRGGQPQHF.

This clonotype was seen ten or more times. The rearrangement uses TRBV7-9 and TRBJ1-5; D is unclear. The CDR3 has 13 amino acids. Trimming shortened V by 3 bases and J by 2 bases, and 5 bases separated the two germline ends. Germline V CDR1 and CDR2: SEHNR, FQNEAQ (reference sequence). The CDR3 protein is CASSFQGNQPQHF. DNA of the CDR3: TGTGCCAGCAGCTTCCAGGGCAATCAGCCCCAGCATTTT.

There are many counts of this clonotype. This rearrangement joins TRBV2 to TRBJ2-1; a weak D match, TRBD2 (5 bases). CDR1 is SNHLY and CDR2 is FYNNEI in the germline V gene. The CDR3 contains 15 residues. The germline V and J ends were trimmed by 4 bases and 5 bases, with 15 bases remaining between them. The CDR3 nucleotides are TGTGCCAGCAGTGCGACTATACGCATCGACAATGAGCAGTTCTTC. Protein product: CASSATIRIDNEQFF.

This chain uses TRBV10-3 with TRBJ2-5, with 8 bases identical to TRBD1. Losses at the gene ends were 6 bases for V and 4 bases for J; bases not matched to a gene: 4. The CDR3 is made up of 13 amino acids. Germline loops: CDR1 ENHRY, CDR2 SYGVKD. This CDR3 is CAISRTGPETQYF. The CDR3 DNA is TGTGCCATCAGCCGGACAGGGCCAGAGACCCAGTACTTC.

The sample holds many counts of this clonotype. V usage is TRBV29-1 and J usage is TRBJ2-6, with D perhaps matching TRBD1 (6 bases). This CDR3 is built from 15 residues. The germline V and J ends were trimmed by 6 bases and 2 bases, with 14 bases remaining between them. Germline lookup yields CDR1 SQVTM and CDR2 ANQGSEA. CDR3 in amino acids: CSVQVQGAGANVLTF. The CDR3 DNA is TGCAGCGTCCAAGTACAGGGCGCTGGGGCCAACGTCCTGACTTTC.

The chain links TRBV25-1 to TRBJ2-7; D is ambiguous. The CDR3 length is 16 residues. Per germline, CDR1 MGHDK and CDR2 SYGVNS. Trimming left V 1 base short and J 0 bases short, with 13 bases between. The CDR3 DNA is TGTGCCAGCAGTGAATCTGGCGTTCTAAGCTCCTACGAGCAGTACTTC. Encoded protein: CASSESGVLSSYEQYF.

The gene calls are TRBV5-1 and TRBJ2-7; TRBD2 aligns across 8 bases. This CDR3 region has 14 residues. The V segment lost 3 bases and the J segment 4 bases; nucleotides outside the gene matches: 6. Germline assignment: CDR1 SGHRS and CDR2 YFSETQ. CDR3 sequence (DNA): TGCGCCAGCAGCTCGAGCGGGAGTGTTTACGAGCAGTACTTC. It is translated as CASSSSGSVYEQYF.

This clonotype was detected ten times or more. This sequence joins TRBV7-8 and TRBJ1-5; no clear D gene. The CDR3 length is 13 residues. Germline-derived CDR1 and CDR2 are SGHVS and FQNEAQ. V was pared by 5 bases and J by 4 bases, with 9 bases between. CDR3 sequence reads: CASSPRPNQPQHF. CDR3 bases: TGTGCCAGCAGCCCGCGCCCAAATCAGCCCCAGCATTTT.

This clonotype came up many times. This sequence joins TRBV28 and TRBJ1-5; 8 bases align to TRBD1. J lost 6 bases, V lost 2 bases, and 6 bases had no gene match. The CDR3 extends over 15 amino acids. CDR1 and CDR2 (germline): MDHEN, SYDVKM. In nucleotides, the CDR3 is TGTGCCAGCAGTTTAAGGACAGGGAGTCCTCAGCCCCAGCATTTT. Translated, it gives CASSLRTGSPQPQHF. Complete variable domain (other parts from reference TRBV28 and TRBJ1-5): DVKVTQSSRYLVKRTGEKVFLECVQDMDHENMFWYRQDPGLGLRLIYFSYDVKMKEKGDIPEGYSVSREKKERFSLILESASTNQTSMYLCASSLRTGSPQPQHFGDGTRLSIL.

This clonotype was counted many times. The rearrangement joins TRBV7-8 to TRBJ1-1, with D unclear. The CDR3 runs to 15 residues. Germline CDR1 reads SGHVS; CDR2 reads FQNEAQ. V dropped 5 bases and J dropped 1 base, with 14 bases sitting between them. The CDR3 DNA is TGTGCCAGCAGCCCGCCCCCCCGGGGGAACACTGAAGCTTTCTTT. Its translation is CASSPPPRGNTEAFF.

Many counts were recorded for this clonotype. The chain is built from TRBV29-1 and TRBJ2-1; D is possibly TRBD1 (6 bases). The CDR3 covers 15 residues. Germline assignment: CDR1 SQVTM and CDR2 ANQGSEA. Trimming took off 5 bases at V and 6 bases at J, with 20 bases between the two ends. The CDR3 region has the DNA TGCAGCGTTACCCCCCAACTACAGGGAATCAATGAGCAGTTCTTC. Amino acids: CSVTPQLQGINEQFF.

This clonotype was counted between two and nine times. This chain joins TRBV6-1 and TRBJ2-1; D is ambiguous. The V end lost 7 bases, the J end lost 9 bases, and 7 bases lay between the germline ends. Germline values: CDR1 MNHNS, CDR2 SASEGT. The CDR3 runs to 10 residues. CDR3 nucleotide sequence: TGTGCCAGCATCAGCAGTGAGCAGTTCTTC. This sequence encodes CASISSEQFF.

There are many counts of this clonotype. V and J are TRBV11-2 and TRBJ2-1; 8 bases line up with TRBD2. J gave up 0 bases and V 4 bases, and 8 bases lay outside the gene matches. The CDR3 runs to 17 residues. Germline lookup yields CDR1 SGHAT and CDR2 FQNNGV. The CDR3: CASSSDKRGSSYNEQFF. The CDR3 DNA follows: TGTGCCAGCAGCTCTGACAAGCGGGGGAGCTCCTACAATGAGCAGTTCTTC. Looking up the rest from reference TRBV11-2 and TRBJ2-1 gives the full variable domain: EAGVAQSPRYKIIEKRQSVAFWCNPISGHATLYWYQQILGQGPKLLIQFQNNGVVDDSQLPKDRFSAERLKGVDSTLKIQPAKLEDSAVYLCASSSDKRGSSYNEQFFGPGTRLTVL.

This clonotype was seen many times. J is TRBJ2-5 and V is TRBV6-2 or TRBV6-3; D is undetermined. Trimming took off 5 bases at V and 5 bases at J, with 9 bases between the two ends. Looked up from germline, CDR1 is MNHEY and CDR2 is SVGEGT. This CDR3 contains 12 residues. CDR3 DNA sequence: TGTGCCAGCAGTGATTCGATTGAGACCCAGTACTTC. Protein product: CASSDSIETQYF.

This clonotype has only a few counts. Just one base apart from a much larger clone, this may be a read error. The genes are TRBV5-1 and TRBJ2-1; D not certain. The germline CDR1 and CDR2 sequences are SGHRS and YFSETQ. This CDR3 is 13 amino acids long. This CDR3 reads CASSLGVGNERFF. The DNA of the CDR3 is TGCGCCAGCAGCTTGGGCGTAGGCAATGAGCGGTTCTTC.